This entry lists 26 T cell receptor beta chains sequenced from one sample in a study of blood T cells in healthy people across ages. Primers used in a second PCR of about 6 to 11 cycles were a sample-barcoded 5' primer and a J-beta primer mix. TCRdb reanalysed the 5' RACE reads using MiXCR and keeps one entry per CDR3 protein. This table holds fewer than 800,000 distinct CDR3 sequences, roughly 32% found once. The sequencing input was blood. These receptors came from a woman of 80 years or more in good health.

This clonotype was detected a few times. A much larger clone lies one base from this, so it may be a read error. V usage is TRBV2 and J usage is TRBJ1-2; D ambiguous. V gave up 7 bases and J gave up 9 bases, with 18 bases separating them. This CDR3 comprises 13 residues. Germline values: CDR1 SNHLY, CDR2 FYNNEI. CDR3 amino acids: CASNVKVLLSYTF. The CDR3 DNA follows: TGTGCCAGCAATGTTAAAGTTCTTCTGAGCTACACCTTC.

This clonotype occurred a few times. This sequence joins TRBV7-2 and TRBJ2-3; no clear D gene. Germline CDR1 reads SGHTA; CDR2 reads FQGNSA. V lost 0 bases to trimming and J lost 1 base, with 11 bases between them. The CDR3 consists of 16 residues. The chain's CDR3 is CASSLAGMKGTDTQYF. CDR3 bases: TGTGCCAGCAGCTTAGCGGGGATGAAGGGCACAGATACGCAGTATTTT.

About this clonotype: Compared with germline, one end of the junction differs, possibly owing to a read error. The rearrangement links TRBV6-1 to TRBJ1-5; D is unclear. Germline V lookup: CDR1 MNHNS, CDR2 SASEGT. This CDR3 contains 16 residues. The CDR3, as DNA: TGTGCCAGCGGTGAAAATGCGCAGATTAGCAATCAGCCCCAGCATTTT. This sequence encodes CASGENAQISNQPQHF.

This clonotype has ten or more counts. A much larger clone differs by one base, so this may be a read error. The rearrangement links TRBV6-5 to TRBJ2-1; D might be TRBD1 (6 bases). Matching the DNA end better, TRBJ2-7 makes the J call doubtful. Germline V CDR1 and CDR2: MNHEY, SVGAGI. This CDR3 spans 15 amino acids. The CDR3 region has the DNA TGTGCCAGCAGTCACAAAGGGGGATCCTACAATGAGCAGTACTTC. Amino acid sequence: CASSHKGGSYNEQYF.

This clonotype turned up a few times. The CDR3 loop reads CSARRGASAEKLFF. Here the CDR3 DNA reads TGCAGTGCTAGGAGGGGGGCTTCAGCTGAAAAACTGTTTTTT. The V and J genes are TRBV20-1 and TRBJ1-4, with D tentatively TRBD1 (6 bases). The CDR3 spans 14 residues. Germline CDR1 and CDR2: DFQATT and SNEGSKA (reference sequence). V was trimmed by 3 bases and J by 7 bases, leaving 15 bases between them.

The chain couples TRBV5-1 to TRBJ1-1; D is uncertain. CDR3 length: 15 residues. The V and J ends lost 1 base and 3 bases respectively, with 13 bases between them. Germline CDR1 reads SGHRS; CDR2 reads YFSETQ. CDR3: CASSLLGTMDTEAFF. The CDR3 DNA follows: TGCGCCAGCAGCTTGCTGGGTACCATGGACACTGAAGCTTTCTTT.

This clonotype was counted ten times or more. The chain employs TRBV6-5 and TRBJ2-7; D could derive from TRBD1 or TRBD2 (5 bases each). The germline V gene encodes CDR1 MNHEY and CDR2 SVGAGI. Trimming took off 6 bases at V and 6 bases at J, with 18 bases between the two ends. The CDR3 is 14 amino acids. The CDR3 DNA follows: TGTGCCAGCAGACTGGGACGGCGTGAGGGCGAGCAGTACTTC. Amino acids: CASRLGRREGEQYF.

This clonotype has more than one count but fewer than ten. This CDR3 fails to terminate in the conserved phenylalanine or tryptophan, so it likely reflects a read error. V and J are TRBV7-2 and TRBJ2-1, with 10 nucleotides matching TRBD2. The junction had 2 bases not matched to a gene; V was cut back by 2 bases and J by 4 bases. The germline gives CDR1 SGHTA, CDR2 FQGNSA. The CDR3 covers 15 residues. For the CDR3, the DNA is TGTGCCAGCAGCTTATCTAGCGGGGGATACAATGAGCAGTTCTGC. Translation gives CASSLSSGGYNEQFC.

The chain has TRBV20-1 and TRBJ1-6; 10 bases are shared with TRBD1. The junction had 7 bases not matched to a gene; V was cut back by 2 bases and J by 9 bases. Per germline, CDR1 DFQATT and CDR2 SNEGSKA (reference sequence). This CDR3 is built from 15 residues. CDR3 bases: TGCAGTGCTAGACTGTTGACAGGGGGCGTTTCACCCCTCCACTTT. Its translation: CSARLLTGGVSPLHF.

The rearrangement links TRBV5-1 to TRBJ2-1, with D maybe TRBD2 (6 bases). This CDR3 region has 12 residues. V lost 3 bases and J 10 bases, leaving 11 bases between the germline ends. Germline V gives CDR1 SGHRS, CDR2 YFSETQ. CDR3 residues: CASSWGDREQFF. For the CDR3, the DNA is TGCGCCAGCAGCTGGGGGGACCGAGAGCAGTTCTTC. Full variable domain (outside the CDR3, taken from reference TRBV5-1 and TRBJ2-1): KAGVTQTPRYLIKTRGQQVTLSCSPISGHRSVSWYQQTPGQGLQFLFEYFSETQRNKGNFPGRFSGRQFSNSRSEMNVSTLELGDSALYLCASSWGDREQFFGPGTRLTVL.

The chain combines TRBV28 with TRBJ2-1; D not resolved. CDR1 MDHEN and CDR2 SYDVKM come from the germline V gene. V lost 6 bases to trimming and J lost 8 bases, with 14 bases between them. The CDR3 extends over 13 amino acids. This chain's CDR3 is CASRPPLGHEQFF. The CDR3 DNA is TGTGCCAGCAGGCCCCCCTTAGGGCATGAGCAGTTCTTC.

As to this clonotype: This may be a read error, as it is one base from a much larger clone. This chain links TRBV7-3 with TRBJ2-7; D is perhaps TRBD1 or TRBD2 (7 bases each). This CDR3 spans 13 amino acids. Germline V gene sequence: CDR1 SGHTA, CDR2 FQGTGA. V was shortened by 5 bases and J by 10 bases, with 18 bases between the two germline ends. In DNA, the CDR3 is TGTGCCAGCAGCCGGGACAGCGGGGAGGCCCAGTACTTC. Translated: CASSRDSGEAQYF.

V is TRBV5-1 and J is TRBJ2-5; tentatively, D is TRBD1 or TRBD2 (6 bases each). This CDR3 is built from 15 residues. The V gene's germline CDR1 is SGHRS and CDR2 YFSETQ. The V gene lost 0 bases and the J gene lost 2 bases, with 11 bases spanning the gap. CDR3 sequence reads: CASSLDGGTQETQYF. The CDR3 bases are TGCGCCAGCAGCTTGGATGGGGGGACACAAGAGACCCAGTACTTC.

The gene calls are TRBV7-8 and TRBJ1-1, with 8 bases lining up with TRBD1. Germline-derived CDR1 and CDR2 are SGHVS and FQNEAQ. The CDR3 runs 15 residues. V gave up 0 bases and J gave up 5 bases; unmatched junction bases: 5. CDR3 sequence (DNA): TGTGCCAGCAGCTTAGCAAGGACAGGGAGGACTGAAGCTTTCTTT. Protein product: CASSLARTGRTEAFF.

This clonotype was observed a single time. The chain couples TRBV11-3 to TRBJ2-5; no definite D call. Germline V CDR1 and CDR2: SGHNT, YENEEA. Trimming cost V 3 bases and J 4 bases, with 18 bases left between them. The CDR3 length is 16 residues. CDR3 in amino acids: CASSFGDSRAGETQYF. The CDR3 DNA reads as TGTGCCAGCAGCTTCGGCGACTCAAGGGCCGGAGAGACCCAGTACTTC.

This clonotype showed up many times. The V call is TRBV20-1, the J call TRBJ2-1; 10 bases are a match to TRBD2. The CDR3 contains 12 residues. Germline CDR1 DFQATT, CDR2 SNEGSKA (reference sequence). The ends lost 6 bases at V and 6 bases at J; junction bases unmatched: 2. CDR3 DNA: TGCAGTGCGGAGCGGGGGGGCAATGAGCAGTTCTTC. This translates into CSAERGGNEQFF.

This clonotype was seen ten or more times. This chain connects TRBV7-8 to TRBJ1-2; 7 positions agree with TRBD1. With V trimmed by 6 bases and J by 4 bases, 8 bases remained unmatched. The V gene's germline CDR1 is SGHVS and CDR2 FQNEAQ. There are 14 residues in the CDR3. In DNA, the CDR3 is TGTGCCAGCAGTTCTGACAGGGACCTCTATGGCTACACCTTC. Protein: CASSSDRDLYGYTF.

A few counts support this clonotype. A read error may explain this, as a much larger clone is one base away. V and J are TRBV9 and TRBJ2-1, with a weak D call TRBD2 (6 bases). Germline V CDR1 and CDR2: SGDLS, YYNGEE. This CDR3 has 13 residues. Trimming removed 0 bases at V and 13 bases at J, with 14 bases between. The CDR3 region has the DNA TGTGCCAGCAGCGTAGAGGAGGGAGAGACCCAGTTCTTC. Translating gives CASSVEEGETQFF.

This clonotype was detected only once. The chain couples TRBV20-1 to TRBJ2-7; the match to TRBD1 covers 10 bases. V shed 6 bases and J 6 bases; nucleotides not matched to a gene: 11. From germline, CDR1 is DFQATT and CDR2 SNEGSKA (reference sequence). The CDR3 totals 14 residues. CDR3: CSALPGQGSREQYF. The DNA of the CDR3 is TGCAGTGCGTTACCGGGACAGGGGTCCCGCGAGCAGTACTTC.

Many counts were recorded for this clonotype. In nucleotides, the CDR3 is TGTGCCAGCAGCTTAACTGTGGGGTTGAACGAGCAGTACTTC. Translating gives CASSLTVGLNEQYF. The rearrangement links TRBV7-2 to TRBJ2-7; D is undetermined. The CDR3 has 14 amino acids. The V and J ends lost 2 bases and 5 bases respectively, with 13 bases between them. Per the germline V gene, CDR1 is SGHTA and CDR2 is FQGNSA.

The CDR3 DNA is TGTGCCAGCAGCTTAGCGGGGCAGGGCTCCTACAATGAGCAGTTCTTC. It translates to CASSLAGQGSYNEQFF. J is TRBJ2-1 and V is TRBV7-2; a weak D match, TRBD1 (5 bases). V lost 0 bases and J lost 0, with 9 bases in between. Germline loops: CDR1 SGHTA, CDR2 FQGNSA. This CDR3 spans 16 amino acids.

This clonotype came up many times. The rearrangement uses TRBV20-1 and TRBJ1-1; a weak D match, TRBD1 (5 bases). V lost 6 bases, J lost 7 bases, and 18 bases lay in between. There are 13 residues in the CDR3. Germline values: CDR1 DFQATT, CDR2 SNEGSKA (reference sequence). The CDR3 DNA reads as TGCAGTGCCCCTCCTACAGGCAGGAGTGAAGCTTTCTTT. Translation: CSAPPTGRSEAFF.

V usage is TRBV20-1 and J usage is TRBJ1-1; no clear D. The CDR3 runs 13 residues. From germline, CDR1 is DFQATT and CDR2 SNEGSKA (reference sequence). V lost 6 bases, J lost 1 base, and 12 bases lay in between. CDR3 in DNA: TGCAGTGCCCAGCCCCATTCGAACACTGAAGCTTTCTTT. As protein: CSAQPHSNTEAFF.

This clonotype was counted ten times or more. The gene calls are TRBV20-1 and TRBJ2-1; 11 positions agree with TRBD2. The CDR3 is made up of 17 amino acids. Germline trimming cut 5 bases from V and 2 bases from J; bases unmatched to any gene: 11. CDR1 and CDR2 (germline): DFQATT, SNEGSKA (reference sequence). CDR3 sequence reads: CSAQLSGGAVTYNEQFF. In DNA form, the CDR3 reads TGCAGTGCTCAGCTTAGCGGGGGGGCCGTAACCTACAATGAGCAGTTCTTC.

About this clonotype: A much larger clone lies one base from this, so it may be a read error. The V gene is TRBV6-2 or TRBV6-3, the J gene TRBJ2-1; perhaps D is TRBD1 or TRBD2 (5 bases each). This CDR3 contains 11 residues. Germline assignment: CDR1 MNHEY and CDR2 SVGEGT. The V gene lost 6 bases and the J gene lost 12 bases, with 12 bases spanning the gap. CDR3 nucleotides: TGTGCCAGCAGGCGCCGGGACCGGCAGTTCTTC. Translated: CASRRRDRQFF.

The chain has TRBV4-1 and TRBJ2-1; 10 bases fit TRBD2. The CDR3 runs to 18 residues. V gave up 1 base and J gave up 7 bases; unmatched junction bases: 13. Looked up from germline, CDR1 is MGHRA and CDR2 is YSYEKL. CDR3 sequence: CASSQVGSQERGGNEQFF. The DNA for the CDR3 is TGCGCCAGCAGCCAAGTGGGCTCTCAGGAGCGGGGGGGGAATGAGCAGTTCTTC.